This paragraph reports one TCR beta chain. This sample was included in a study of blood T cell repertoires in COVID-19. Overall study context: Samples representing acute and convalescent COVID-19 were sourced from the United States, Italy and Spain. Sources were T cells, B-cell-depleted T cells, or PBMCs; the material itself was cDNA or gDNA.

The J segment lost 5 bases and the V segment lost 0 bases, leaving 6 bases of the junction unmatched. The CDR3 is made up of 15 amino acids. Germline V gene data show CDR1 as LGHNA and CDR2 as YNFKEQ. Per the original methods: Reference gene primer amplification gave nucleated cell count estimates. Clones were read by immunoSEQ multiplex PCR, and TCRdb kept only the in-frame ones, dropping some. V, J and clone size were drawn from that table, and D and trimming were deduced from the DNA. The sample has 250,000 to 300,000 clones, about 88% seen once. This clonotype was obtained from a man aged 18 to 29 with active or convalescent COVID-19. The chain uses TRBV4-2 and TRBJ1-2, with 7 nucleotides matching TRBD1. The material sequenced was peripheral blood. Written as DNA, the CDR3 is TGTGCCAGCAGCCAAGATCGGGACAGATGGTATGGCTACACCTTC. As protein: CASSQDRDRWYGYTF.